A single sample gave rise to the 2 T cell receptor beta chains below, sequenced in a study of human T cells and chemical hapten exposure. TCRdb redid the calling of the RACE reads with MiXCR, one entry per CDR3 protein. The sample lists about 90,000 distinct CDR3 sequences, over 9.5% occurring once. The time point is: patch test 1, 2 weeks after DPC sensitization. As to treatment: therapeutic diphenylcyclopropenone sensitization with weekly scalp DPC. The sequences come from whole blood, collected in connection with sensitization to the hapten diphenylcyclopropenone (DPC). The receptors here all came from a man aged 40-49 years with alopecia areata. Some clones in this sample may be carry-over from other donors' samples.

This rearrangement joins TRBV30 to TRBJ2-3; D is ambiguous. V lost 0 bases and J 2 bases, leaving 18 bases between the germline ends. This CDR3 region has 17 residues. In germline, CDR1 is GTSNPN, CDR2 SVGIG (reference sequence). The CDR3 spells CAWSVSPNLSPTDTQYF. The CDR3 DNA is TGTGCCTGGAGTGTATCTCCAAACCTGTCCCCCACAGATACGCAGTATTTT.

This clonotype appeared many times. The chain employs TRBV12-3 or TRBV12-4 and TRBJ2-2, with D perhaps matching TRBD1 or TRBD2 (5 bases each). Trimming left V 7 bases short and J 5 bases short, with 8 bases between. CDR3 length: 12 amino acids. The CDR3 DNA follows: TGTGCCAGCAAGTGGGGGACCGGGGAGCTGTTTTTT. Protein sequence: CASKWGTGELFF.